This paragraph reports one TCR beta chain. The data stem from a study of blood T cell repertoires in COVID-19. Study-level information: COVID-19 samples collected from the United States, Italy and Spain covered acute and convalescent phases. T cells, B-cell-depleted T cells, or PBMCs supplied cDNA or gDNA.

V was clipped by 6 bases and J by 4 bases, with 15 bases between them. The CDR3 runs to 14 residues. Germline V gene data show CDR1 as MNHEY and CDR2 as SMNVEV (reference sequence). Original processing methods: Amplification of reference gene primers was used by the study to estimate nucleated cell counts. TCRdb's table, derived via immunoSEQ multiplex PCR, lists solely in-frame clones and lacks some. The V and J calls and the clone size are those of that table, but D and trimming were determined from the DNA. The table lists about 200,000 clones, 80% to 90% of them singletons. This chain uses TRBV27 with TRBJ1-1; perhaps TRBD1 as D (6 bases). The sequencing sample was made of peripheral blood. This receptor was taken from a man in his 60s who had recovered from COVID-19. The CDR3 loop reads CASREGGSGTEAFF. The CDR3 region has the DNA TGTGCCAGCAGAGAAGGGGGTTCGGGCACTGAAGCTTTCTTT.